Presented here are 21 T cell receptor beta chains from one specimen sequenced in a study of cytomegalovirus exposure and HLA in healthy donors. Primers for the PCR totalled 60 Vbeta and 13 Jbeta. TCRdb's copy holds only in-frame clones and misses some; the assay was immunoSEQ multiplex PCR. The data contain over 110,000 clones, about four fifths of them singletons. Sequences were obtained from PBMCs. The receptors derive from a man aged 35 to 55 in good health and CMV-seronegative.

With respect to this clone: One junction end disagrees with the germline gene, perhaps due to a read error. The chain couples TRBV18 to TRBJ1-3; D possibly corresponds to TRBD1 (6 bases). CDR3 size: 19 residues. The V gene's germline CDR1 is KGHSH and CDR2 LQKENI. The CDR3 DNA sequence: TGTGCCAGCTCCCCACTGTTAAGTACAGGGCCAAACTCTGGAAACACCATATATTTT. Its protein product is CASSPLLSTGPNSGNTIYF.

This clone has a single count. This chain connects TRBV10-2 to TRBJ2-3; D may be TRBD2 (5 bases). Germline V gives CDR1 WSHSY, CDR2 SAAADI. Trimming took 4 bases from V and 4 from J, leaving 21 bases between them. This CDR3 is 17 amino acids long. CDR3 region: CASSVVRGPLGSDTQYF. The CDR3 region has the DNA TGCGCCAGCAGTGTAGTGCGCGGGCCCCTAGGGTCAGATACGCAGTATTTT.

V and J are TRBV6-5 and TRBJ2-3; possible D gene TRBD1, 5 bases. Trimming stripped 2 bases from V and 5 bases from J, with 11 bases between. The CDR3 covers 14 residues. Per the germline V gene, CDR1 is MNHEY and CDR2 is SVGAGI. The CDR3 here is CASSYGVREDTQYF. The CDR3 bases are TGTGCCAGCAGTTACGGGGTCAGGGAAGATACGCAGTATTTT.

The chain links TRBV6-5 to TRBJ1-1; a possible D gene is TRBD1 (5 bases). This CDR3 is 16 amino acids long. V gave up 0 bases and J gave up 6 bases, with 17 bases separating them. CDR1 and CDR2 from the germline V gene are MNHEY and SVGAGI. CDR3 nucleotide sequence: TGTGCCAGCAGTTACTCCGCGATGGCAGGGATGGCTGAAGCTTTCTTT. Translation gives CASSYSAMAGMAEAFF.

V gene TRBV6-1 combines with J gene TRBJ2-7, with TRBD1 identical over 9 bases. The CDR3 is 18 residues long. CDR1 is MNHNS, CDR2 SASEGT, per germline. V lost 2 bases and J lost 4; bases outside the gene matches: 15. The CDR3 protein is CASSERVPVGTGSYEQYF. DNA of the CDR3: TGTGCCAGCAGTGAAAGGGTCCCGGTAGGGACAGGGTCTTACGAGCAGTACTTC.

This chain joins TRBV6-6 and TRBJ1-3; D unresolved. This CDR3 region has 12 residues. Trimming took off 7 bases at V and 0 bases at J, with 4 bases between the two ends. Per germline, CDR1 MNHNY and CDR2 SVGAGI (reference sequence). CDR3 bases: TGTGCCAGCACTATCTCTGGAAACACCATATATTTT. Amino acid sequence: CASTISGNTIYF.

CDR3 region: CASSPLGTDTQYF. CDR3 DNA sequence: TGTGCCAGTAGTCCTTTAGGCACAGATACGCAGTATTTT. The chain joins TRBV19 to TRBJ2-3, with no clear D. Germline CDR1 is LNHDA and CDR2 is SQIVND (reference sequence). CDR3 length equals 13 residues. V dropped 5 bases and J dropped 1 base, with 7 bases sitting between them.

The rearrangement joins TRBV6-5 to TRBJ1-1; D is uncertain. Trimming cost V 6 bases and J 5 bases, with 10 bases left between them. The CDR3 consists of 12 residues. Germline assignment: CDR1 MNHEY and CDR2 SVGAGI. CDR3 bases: TGTGCCAGCAGCCCTAAGTCTACTGAAGCTTTCTTT. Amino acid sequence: CASSPKSTEAFF.

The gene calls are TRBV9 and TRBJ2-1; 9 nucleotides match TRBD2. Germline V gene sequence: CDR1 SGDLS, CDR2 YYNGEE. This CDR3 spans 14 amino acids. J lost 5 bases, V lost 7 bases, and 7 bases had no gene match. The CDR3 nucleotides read TGTGCCAGCTCCAAGCGGGGGGCCGACAATGAGCAGTTCTTC. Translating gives CASSKRGADNEQFF.

CDR3 DNA sequence: TGTGCCAGCAGCATTAGCGGGGGGCCCGAAGAGACCCAGTACTTC. Translating it yields CASSISGGPEETQYF. The genes are TRBV9 and TRBJ2-5; 10 bases match TRBD2. Unmatched junction bases numbered 6, after V lost 4 bases and J lost 3 bases. Germline-derived CDR1 and CDR2 are SGDLS and YYNGEE. The CDR3 covers 15 residues.

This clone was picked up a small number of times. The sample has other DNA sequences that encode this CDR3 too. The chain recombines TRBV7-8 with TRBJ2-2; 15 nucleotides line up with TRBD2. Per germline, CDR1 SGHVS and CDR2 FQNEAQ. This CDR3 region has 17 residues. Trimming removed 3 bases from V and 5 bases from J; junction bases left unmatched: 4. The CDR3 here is CASSFRTSGGGTGELFF. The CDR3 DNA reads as TGTGCCAGCAGCTTTCGGACTAGCGGGGGGGGGACCGGGGAGCTGTTTTTT.

The CDR3 bases are TGTGCCAGCAGCTCATGGGGGCTAGCGGGGGGGCCGGGGGAGCAGTACTTC. Translation gives CASSSWGLAGGPGEQYF. This rearrangement joins TRBV7-9 to TRBJ2-7, with 12 bases aligning to TRBD2. V was pared by 4 bases and J by 7 bases, with 14 bases of the junction left unmatched. Germline V gene sequence: CDR1 SEHNR, CDR2 FQNEAQ (reference sequence). The CDR3 is 17 residues long.

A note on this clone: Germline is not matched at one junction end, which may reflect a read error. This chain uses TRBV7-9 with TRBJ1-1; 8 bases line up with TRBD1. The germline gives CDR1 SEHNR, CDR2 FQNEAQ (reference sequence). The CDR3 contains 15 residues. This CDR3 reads CSSSLVRTGSTEAFF. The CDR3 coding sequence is TGTTCCAGCAGCTTAGTTCGGACAGGGAGCACTGAAGCTTTCTTT.

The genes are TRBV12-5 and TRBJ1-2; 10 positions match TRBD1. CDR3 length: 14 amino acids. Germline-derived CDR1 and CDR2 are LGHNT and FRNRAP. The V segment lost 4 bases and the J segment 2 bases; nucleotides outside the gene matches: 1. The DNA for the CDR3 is TGTGCTAGTGGTTCGGGACAGGGGAACTATGGCTACACCTTC. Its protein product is CASGSGQGNYGYTF.

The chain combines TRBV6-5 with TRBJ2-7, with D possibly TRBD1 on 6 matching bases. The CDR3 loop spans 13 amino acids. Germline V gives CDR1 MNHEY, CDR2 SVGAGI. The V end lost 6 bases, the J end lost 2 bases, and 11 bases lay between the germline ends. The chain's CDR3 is CASSTTGPYEQYF. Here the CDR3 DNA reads TGTGCCAGCAGCACGACAGGCCCCTACGAGCAGTACTTC.

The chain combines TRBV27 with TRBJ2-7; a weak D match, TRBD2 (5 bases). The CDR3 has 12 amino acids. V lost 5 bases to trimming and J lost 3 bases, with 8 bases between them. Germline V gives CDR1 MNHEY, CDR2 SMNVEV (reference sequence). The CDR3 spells CASSGSGYEQYF. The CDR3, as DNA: TGTGCCAGCAGTGGGAGCGGCTACGAGCAGTACTTC.

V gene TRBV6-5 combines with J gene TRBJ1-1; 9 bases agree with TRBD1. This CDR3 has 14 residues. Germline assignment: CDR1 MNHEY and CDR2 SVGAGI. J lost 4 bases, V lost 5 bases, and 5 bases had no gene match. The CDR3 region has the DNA TGTGCCAGCAGTCACCGGGACAGGGCCACTGAAGCTTTCTTT. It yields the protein CASSHRDRATEAFF.

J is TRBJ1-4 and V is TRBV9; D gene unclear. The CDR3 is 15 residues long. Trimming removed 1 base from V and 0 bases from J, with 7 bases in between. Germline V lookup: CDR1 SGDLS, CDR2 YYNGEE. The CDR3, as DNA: TGTGCCAGCAGCGTACAGGAAGCAACTAATGAAAAACTGTTTTTT. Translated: CASSVQEATNEKLFF. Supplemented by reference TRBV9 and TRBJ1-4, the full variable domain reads DSGVTQTPKHLITATGQRVTLRCSPRSGDLSVYWYQQSLDQGLQFLIQYYNGEERAKGNILERFSAQQFPDLHSELNLSSLELGDSALYFCASSVQEATNEKLFFGSGTQLSVL.

In DNA form, the CDR3 reads TGTGCTAGTGTCCGGACAGGCAGGAACTTCAATGAGCAGTTCTTC. Encoded protein: CASVRTGRNFNEQFF. The chain recombines TRBV12-5 with TRBJ2-1; 7 nucleotides match TRBD1. In germline, CDR1 is LGHNT, CDR2 FRNRAP. J was trimmed by 6 bases and V by 7 bases; bases with no gene match: 12. The CDR3 is 15 amino acids. Combining the CDR3 with reference TRBV12-5 and TRBJ2-1 gives the whole variable domain DARVTQTPRHKVTEMGQEVTMRCQPILGHNTVFWYRQTMMQGLELLAYFRNRAPLDDSGMPKDRFSAEMPDATLATLKIQPSEPRDSAVYFCASVRTGRNFNEQFFGPGTRLTVL.

CDR3 region: CASSSIGRNGLSETQYF. DNA for the CDR3: TGTGCCAGCAGTTCAATTGGGCGCAATGGATTGTCAGAGACCCAGTACTTC. The rearrangement links TRBV7-8 to TRBJ2-5; D is ambiguous. Germline lookup yields CDR1 SGHVS and CDR2 FQNEAQ. Trimming took 6 bases from V and 4 from J, leaving 24 bases between them. The CDR3 extends over 17 amino acids.

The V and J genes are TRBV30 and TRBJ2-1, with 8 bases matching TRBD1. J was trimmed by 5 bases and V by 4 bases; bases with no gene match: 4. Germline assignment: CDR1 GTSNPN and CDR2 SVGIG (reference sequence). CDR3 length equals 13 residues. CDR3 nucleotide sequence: TGTGCCTGGACGGGACAGGCCCACAATGAGCAGTTCTTC. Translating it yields CAWTGQAHNEQFF.